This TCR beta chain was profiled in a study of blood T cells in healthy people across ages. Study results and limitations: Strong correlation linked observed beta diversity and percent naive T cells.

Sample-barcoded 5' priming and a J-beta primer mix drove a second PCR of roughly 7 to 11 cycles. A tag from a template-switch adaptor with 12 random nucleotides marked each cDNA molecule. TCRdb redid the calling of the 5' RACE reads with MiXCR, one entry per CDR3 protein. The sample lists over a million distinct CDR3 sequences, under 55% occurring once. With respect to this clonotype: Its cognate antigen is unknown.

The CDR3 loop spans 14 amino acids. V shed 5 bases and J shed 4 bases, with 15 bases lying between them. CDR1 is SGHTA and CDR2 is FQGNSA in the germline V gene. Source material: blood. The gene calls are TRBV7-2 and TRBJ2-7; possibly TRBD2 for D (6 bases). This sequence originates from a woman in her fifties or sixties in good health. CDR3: CASSPFAGSYEQYF. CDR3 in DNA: TGTGCCAGCAGCCCATTCGCGGGATCGTACGAGCAGTACTTC.